This TCR beta chain was captured by sequencing in a study of CD8 T cells in Susac syndrome. Random hexamers were used to reverse transcribe about 0.45 to 1 ug of RNA. Multiplex immunoSEQ PCR targeted 54 Vbeta and 13 Jbeta TCR beta segments. From the immunoSEQ multiplex PCR reads, TCRdb called clonotypes with MiXCR, one entry per CDR3 protein. The profile covers a few hundred thousand distinct CDR3 sequences, with around 84% appearing a single time and over 0.1% taken by the ten largest. Trimming removed 4 bases at V and 3 bases at J, with 4 bases between. Germline loops: CDR1 MNHEY, CDR2 SMNVEV (reference sequence). CDR3 length: 11 residues. TCR beta from blood CD8+ and CD4+ T cells was sequenced. In the multiple sclerosis control group, patients were treatment-naive and had stable or active relapsing-remitting disease.

The sequencing input was CD8+ T cells from PBMCs. The chain uses TRBV27 and TRBJ2-7; D remains unclear. The clonotype was recovered from a human donor with multiple sclerosis. The CDR3 DNA reads as TGTGCCAGCAGTTCCCTCTACGAGCAGTACTTC. Translated, it gives CASSSLYEQYF.